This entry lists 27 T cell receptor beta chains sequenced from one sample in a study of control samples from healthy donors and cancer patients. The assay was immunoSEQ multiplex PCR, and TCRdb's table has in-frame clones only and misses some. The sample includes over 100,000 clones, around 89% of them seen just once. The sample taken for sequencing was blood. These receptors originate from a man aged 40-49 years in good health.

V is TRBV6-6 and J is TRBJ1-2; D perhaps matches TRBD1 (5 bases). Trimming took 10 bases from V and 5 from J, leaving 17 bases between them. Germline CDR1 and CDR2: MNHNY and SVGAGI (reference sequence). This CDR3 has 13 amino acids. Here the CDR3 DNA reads TGTGCCACCGGCGGGGGGGGATGGTATGGCTACACCTTC. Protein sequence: CATGGGGWYGYTF.

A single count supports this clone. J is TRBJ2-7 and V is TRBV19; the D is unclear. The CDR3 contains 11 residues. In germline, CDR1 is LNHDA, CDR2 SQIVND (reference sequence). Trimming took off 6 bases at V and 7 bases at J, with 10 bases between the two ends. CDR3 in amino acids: CASSTGREQYF. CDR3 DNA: TGTGCCAGTAGCACCGGAAGGGAGCAGTACTTC.

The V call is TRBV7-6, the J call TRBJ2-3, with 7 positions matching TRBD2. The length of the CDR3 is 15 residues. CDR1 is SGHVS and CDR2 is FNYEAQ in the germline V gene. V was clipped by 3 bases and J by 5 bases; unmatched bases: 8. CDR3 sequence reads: CASSFLAELGDTQYF. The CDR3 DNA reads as TGTGCCAGCAGCTTTCTAGCGGAGCTGGGAGATACGCAGTATTTT.

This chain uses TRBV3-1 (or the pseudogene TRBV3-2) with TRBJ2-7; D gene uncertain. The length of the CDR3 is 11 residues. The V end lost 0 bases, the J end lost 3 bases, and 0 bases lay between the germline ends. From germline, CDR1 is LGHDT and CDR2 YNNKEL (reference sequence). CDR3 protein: CASSQDYEQYF. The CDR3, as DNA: TGTGCCAGCAGCCAAGACTACGAGCAGTACTTC.

DNA for the CDR3: TGCGCCAGCAGCCAAGATCAGGGGGTCGCCTACGAGCAGTACTTC. Its protein product is CASSQDQGVAYEQYF. This sequence joins TRBV4-3 and TRBJ2-7, with 7 bases aligning to TRBD1. Germline V gene lookup returns CDR1 LGHNA and CDR2 YSLEER. V trimming: 0 bases; J trimming: 2 bases; junction bases outside the gene matches: 4. CDR3 length: 15 amino acids.

The CDR3 sequence is CASSLDTITDTQYF. The CDR3 coding sequence is TGTGCCAGCAGCTTAGATACGATTACAGATACGCAGTATTTT. This chain uses TRBV11-2 with TRBJ2-3; D unclear. Germline V lookup: CDR1 SGHAT, CDR2 FQNNGV. V was cut by 0 bases and J by 3 bases, with 7 bases left in between. The CDR3 has 14 residues. Variable domain in full (rest from reference TRBV11-2 and TRBJ2-3): EAGVAQSPRYKIIEKRQSVAFWCNPISGHATLYWYQQILGQGPKLLIQFQNNGVVDDSQLPKDRFSAERLKGVDSTLKIQPAKLEDSAVYLCASSLDTITDTQYFGPGTRLTVL.

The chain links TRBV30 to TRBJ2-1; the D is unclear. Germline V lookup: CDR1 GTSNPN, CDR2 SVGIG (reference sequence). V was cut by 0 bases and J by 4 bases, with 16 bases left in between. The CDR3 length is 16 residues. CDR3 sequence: CAWSVLEATPYNEQFF. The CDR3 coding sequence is TGTGCCTGGAGTGTCTTAGAAGCTACGCCGTACAATGAGCAGTTCTTC.

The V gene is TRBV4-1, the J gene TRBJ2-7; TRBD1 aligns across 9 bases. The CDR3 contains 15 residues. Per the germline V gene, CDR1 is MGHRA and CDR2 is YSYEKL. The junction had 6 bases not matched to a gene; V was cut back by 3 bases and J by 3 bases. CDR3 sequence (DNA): TGCGCCAGCAGCCAGACCGGGACAGGGATCTACGAGCAGTACTTC. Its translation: CASSQTGTGIYEQYF.

The DNA of the CDR3 is TGTGCCAGCAGGGACAGCACCATCGGGGCAACTAATGAAAAACTGTTTTTT. Its protein product is CASRDSTIGATNEKLFF. The chain is built from TRBV2 and TRBJ1-4; D is possibly TRBD1 (6 bases). With 6 bases removed from V and 0 bases from J, the gap between germline ends came to 17 bases. The CDR3 has 17 amino acids. Germline assignment: CDR1 SNHLY and CDR2 FYNNEI. The full variable domain, completed using reference TRBV2 and TRBJ1-4, is EPEVTQTPSHQVTQMGQEVILRCVPISNHLYFYWYRQILGQKVEFLVSFYNNEISEKSEIFDDQFSVERPDGSNFTLKIRSTKLEDSAMYFCASRDSTIGATNEKLFFGSGTQLSVL.

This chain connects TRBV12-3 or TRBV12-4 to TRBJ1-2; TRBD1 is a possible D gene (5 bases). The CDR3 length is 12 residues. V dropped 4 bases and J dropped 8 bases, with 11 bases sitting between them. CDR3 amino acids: CASSSGSRGYTF. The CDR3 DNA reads TGTGCCAGCAGTTCAGGGTCGCGCGGCTACACCTTC.

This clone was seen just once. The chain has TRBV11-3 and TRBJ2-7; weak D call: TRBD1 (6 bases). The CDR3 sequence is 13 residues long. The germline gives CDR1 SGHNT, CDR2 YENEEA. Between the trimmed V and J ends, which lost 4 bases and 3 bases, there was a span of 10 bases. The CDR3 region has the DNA TGTGCCAGCAGCTCGGGCAGGGGCTACGAGCAGTACTTC. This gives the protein CASSSGRGYEQYF.

This CDR3 is CASHLDPSNQPQHF. The CDR3 region has the DNA TGTGCCAGCCACTTGGACCCGAGCAATCAGCCCCAGCATTTT. This chain joins TRBV6-5 and TRBJ1-5; D gene uncertain. V was trimmed by 8 bases and J by 1 base, leaving 12 bases between them. CDR3 size: 14 residues. From germline, CDR1 is MNHEY and CDR2 SVGAGI.

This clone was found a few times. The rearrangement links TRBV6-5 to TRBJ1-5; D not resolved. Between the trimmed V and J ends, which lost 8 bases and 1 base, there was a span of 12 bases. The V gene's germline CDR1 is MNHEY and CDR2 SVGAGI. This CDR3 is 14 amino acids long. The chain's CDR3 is CASYMPRSNQPQHF. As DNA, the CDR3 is TGTGCCAGCTATATGCCTCGCAGCAATCAGCCCCAGCATTTT.

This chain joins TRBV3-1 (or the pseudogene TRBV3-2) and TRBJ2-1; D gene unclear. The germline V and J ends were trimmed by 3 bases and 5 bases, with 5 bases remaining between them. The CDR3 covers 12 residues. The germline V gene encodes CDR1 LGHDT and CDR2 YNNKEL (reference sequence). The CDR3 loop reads CASSHTNNEQFF. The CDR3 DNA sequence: TGTGCCAGCAGCCACACCAACAATGAGCAGTTCTTC.

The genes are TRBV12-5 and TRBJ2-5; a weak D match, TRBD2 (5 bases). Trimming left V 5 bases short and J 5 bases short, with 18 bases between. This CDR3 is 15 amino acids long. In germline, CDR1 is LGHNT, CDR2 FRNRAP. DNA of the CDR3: TGTGCTAGTGGTGCCGCGGGCCCCCATCGGGAGACCCAGTACTTC. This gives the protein CASGAAGPHRETQYF.

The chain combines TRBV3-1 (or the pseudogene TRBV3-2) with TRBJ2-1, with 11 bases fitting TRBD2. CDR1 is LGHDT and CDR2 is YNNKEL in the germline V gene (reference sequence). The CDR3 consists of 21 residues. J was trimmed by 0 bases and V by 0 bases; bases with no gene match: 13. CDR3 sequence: CASSQDPHSGGAVGSYNEQFF. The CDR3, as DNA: TGTGCCAGCAGCCAAGATCCCCATAGCGGGGGGGCCGTGGGCTCCTACAATGAGCAGTTCTTC.

CDR3 sequence reads: CATRTGGRPNEKLFF. In DNA form, the CDR3 reads TGTGCCACCAGAACAGGGGGAAGGCCCAATGAAAAACTGTTTTTT. The chain uses TRBV15 and TRBJ1-4; 8 bases match TRBD1. Per the germline V gene, CDR1 is LNHNV and CDR2 is YYDKDF (reference sequence). CDR3 length: 15 residues. J gave up 5 bases and V 6 bases, and 8 bases lay outside the gene matches.

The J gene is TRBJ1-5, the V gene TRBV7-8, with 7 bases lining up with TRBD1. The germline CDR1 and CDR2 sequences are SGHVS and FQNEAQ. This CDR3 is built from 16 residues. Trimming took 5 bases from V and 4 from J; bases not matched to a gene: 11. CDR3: CASSEVGPGGNQPQHF. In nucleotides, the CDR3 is TGTGCCAGCAGCGAGGTGGGTCCAGGGGGAAATCAGCCCCAGCATTTT. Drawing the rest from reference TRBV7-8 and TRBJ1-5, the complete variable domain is GAGVSQSPRYKVAKRGQDVALRCDPISGHVSLFWYQQALGQGPEFLTYFQNEAQLDKSGLPSDRFFAERPEGSVSTLKIQRTQQEDSAVYLCASSEVGPGGNQPQHFGDGTRLSIL.

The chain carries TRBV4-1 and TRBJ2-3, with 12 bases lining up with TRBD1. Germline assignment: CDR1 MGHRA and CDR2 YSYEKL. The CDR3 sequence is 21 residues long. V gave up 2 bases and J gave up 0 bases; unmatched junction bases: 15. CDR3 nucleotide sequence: TGCGCCAGCAGCCAACCCCCAATACGGGACAGGGGGCAAGGAAGCACAGATACGCAGTATTTT. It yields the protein CASSQPPIRDRGQGSTDTQYF.

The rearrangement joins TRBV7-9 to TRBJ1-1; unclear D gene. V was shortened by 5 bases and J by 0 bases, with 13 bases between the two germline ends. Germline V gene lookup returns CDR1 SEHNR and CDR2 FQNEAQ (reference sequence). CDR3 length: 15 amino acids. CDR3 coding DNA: TGTGCCAGCAGCCCCGACACTGGAATGAACACTGAAGCTTTCTTT. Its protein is CASSPDTGMNTEAFF.

CDR3: CASSHGVRGANVLTF. In DNA form, the CDR3 reads TGTGCCAGCAGTCACGGGGTTCGTGGGGCCAACGTCCTGACTTTC. The rearrangement uses TRBV6-6 and TRBJ2-6; perhaps TRBD2 as D (5 bases). The CDR3 extends over 15 amino acids. Between the trimmed V and J ends, which lost 5 bases and 3 bases, there was a span of 11 bases. Germline CDR1 reads MNHNY; CDR2 reads SVGAGI (reference sequence).

The DNA of the CDR3 is TGTGCTAGTGGGGGGACTAGCGGCGTTCAGACCTACGAGCAGTACTTC. It encodes CASGGTSGVQTYEQYF. This chain joins TRBV12-5 and TRBJ2-7; 11 bases map to TRBD2. This CDR3 contains 16 residues. V lost 6 bases to trimming and J lost 2 bases; unmatched junction nucleotides: 9. The germline gives CDR1 LGHNT, CDR2 FRNRAP. The full variable domain, in which reference TRBV12-5 and TRBJ2-7 provide the parts outside the CDR3, is DARVTQTPRHKVTEMGQEVTMRCQPILGHNTVFWYRQTMMQGLELLAYFRNRAPLDDSGMPKDRFSAEMPDATLATLKIQPSEPRDSAVYFCASGGTSGVQTYEQYFGPGTRLTVT.

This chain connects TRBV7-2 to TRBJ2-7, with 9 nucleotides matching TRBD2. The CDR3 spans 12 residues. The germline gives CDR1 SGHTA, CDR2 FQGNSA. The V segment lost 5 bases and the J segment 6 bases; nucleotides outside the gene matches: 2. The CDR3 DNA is TGTGCCAGCAGCCGAGCGGGGGGCGAGCAGTACTTC. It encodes CASSRAGGEQYF.

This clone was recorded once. DNA of the CDR3: TGTGCCAGCAGTGAAGCAGCGGGGGGGCCAGATACGCAGTATTTT. Translating gives CASSEAAGGPDTQYF. The gene calls are TRBV6-1 and TRBJ2-3; 10 nucleotides line up with TRBD2. V gave up 0 bases and J gave up 4 bases; unmatched junction bases: 1. CDR3 length: 15 amino acids. Germline lookup yields CDR1 MNHNS and CDR2 SASEGT.

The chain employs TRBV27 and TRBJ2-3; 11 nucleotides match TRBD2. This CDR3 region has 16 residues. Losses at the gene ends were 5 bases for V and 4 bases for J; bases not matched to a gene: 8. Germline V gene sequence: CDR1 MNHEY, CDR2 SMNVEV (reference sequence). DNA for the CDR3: TGTGCCAGCAGTAAAATAGCGGGGGGGCCTCCAGATACGCAGTATTTT. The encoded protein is CASSKIAGGPPDTQYF.

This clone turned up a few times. The CDR3, as DNA: TGCAGCCCCCCCACACGGTCGTCTTATAGCAATCAGCCCCAGCATTTT. Its protein product is CSPPTRSSYSNQPQHF. The gene calls are TRBV29-1 and TRBJ1-5; the D is unclear. The germline V and J ends were trimmed by 8 bases and 0 bases, with 20 bases remaining between them. Per the germline V gene, CDR1 is SQVTM and CDR2 is ANQGSEA. The CDR3 extends over 16 amino acids.

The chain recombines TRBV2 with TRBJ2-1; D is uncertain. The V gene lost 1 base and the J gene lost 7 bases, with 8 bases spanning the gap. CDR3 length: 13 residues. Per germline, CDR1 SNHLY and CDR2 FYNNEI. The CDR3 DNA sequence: TGTGCCAGCAGTGAAGGATGGGCAAATGAGCAGTTCTTC. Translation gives CASSEGWANEQFF. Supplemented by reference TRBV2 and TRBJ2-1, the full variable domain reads EPEVTQTPSHQVTQMGQEVILRCVPISNHLYFYWYRQILGQKVEFLVSFYNNEISEKSEIFDDQFSVERPDGSNFTLKIRSTKLEDSAMYFCASSEGWANEQFFGPGTRLTVL.